Described below is a single TCR beta chain sequence and its context. The data derive from a study of blood T cell repertoires in COVID-19. The repertoire was sequenced with immunoSEQ multiplex PCR; TCRdb's copy has only in-frame clones and lacks some. Here the sample spans 120,000 to 150,000 clones, 80% to 85% being singletons. V shed 1 base, J shed 8 bases, and the junction held 3 bases outside the gene matches. Germline-derived CDR1 and CDR2 are SGHNT and YENEEA. The CDR3 covers 16 residues. This clonotype was sampled from a woman aged 45 to 65 who had been exposed to COVID-19. This chain connects TRBV11-3 to TRBJ2-4; 15 bases map to TRBD2. Sequencing was done on a sample of PBMCs or T cells enriched from blood (not recorded which). For the CDR3, the DNA is TGTGCCAGCAGCTTAGGGACTAGCGGGAGGGTAGACATTCAGTACTTC. Translation: CASSLGTSGRVDIQYF.